The rows below give T cell receptor beta chains drawn from one sample of a study of glioma-infiltrating T cells. TCRdb analysed the multiplex PCR reads with MiXCR anew, one entry per CDR3 protein. This table holds around 390,000 distinct CDR3 sequences, roughly two fifths found once. Material for sequencing was glioma tissue, nonneoplastic brain tissue, or PBMCs (not recorded which). Receptors were obtained from a human donor with low-grade glioma or glioblastoma, undergoing nonglioma brain surgery, or in good health (not recorded which). CDR3s leave out the opening cysteine and the closing phenylalanine or tryptophan. Some rows have no size entry. The others give once, few or many, or a class for an expanded clone.

abundance	j_gene	v_gene	CDR3aa
.	TRBJ2-2	TRBV24-1	ATSGADKNTGELF
.	TRBJ2-1	TRBV6-4	ASSDSRYNEQF
.	TRBJ1-5	TRBV7-2	ASSQELRLFSRDSNQPQH
.	TRBJ2-1	TRBV7-2	ASSPSGSTYNEQF
.	TRBJ1-2	TRBV12-3/TRBV12-4	ASNRRVPGDGYT
.	TRBJ2-1	TRBV28	ASSLRNEQF
few	TRBJ2-5	TRBV12-3/TRBV12-4	ASSFRPGPATQY
.	TRBJ2-4	TRBV6-2/TRBV6-3	ASSYSPGTSAKNIQY
.	TRBJ2-3	TRBV4-3	ASSQEGLQSADTQY
many	TRBJ1-1	TRBV25-1	ASSARTGGEAF
few	TRBJ2-1	TRBV6-1	ASSTRTGAEQF
.	TRBJ1-4	TRBV14	ASNQELEKLF
many	TRBJ1-4	TRBV27	ASSLGQWGEKLF
.	TRBJ2-5	TRBV27	ASSRFRGSQETQY
few	TRBJ1-1	TRBV5-6	ASSLGGLYTEAF
.	TRBJ2-7	TRBV7-2	ASSLHGLGGPYEQY
.	TRBJ1-3	TRBV6-1	ASIEGVSGNTIY
once	TRBJ2-5	TRBV2	ASSGERVKGETQY
.	TRBJ2-3	TRBV27	ASNKAGTSGPRTQY
.	TRBJ2-7	TRBV15	ATSRGGGASYEQY
.	TRBJ1-3	TRBV7-2	ASSPQTNDPGTIY
many	TRBJ2-3	TRBV20-1	SAIAGGTDTQY
few	TRBJ2-5	TRBV29-1	SVEPNPVGTQY
.	TRBJ1-2	TRBV28	ASRPSGTSSGGYT
many	TRBJ2-3	TRBV10-3	AISARPAVSVTQY
.	TRBJ1-4	TRBV20-1	SALRGPEKLF
.	TRBJ2-7	TRBV28	ASNPPGSYEQY
many	TRBJ2-3	TRBV15	ATSSGVSSGEQY
.	TRBJ2-1	TRBV20-1	SARGRQAAHNEQF
few	TRBJ1-1	TRBV20-1	SAKPSLDTEAF
many	TRBJ2-1	TRBV6-1	ASSGTSGNHNEQF
many	TRBJ1-1	TRBV6-1	ASIFTGNMNTEAF
many	TRBJ1-2	TRBV2	ASKDNYGYT
.	TRBJ2-1	TRBV5-1	ASSFAAPYNEQF
.	TRBJ1-1	TRBV6-2/TRBV6-3	ASSTPGPFMNTEAF
.	TRBJ2-2	TRBV12-3/TRBV12-4	ASSHSDRGIGELF
many	TRBJ2-1	TRBV27	ASSLRGTSGDNEQF
.	TRBJ2-2	TRBV2	ASSGRRGLTGPTTNTGELF
.	TRBJ2-2	TRBV6-1	AVSPAGSVELF
.	TRBJ2-5	TRBV7-9	ASSPRGFETQY
many	TRBJ2-3	TRBV4-3	ASSVDFYTQY